This T cell receptor beta chain was retrieved from a study of T cell repertoires in cytomegalovirus infection. Study background: Public TCR beta signatures provided an indication of both CMV infection and a matching HLA type.

This clonotype was seen many times. Its antigen is unknown. The CDR3 contains 16 residues. The J segment lost 7 bases and the V segment lost 5 bases, leaving 14 bases of the junction unmatched. In TCRdb, the reads were re-called with MiXCR into one record per CDR3 protein. The table shows fewer than 900,000 distinct CDR3 sequences, with 29% occurring only once. The genes are TRBV12-3 or TRBV12-4 and TRBJ1-5, with TRBD1 matching over 7 bases. This receptor was identified in a human donor in good health (CMV status not recorded). Some clones in this sample may be carry-over from other donors' samples. Sample: cultured CD8+ T cells from PBMCs, taken from culture after CMV antigen stimulation. The CDR3 spells CASSPSGTAEIQPQHF. The DNA for the CDR3 is TGTGCCAGCAGTCCCTCCGGGACAGCCGAAATACAGCCCCAGCATTTT.